This T cell receptor (beta chain) is drawn from a study of CD8+ T cells in alopecia areata. On the study more broadly: Treated patients were dosed with oral tofacitinib, taking 5 to 10 mg twice daily. Scoring of treated patients' severity used the percentage of affected scalp area.

It was cDNA, reverse transcribed from extracted RNA, that served as the sequencing template. Generated by immunoSEQ multiplex PCR, the TCRdb table keeps only in-frame clones and is missing some. Of about 160,000 clones in the sample, 50% to 70% were seen once. Treatment: oral pan-JAK inhibitor, 5-10 mg twice daily. This clone was seen more than once but under ten times. Its specificity is unknown. CDR1 and CDR2 from the germline V gene are SQVTM and ANQGSEA. CDR3 length equals 15 residues. Trimming left V 0 bases short and J 1 base short, with 10 bases between. Study observations and caveats: Scalp clonality and expanded CD8+ clones among the top 100 fell significantly with tofacitinib.

Sample: CD4+ T cells sorted from blood, taken at week 4, from a patient treated with tofacitinib. J is TRBJ2-1 and V is TRBV29-1, with D perhaps matching TRBD2 (5 bases). The TCR sequence derives from a human donor with alopecia areata. CDR3 loop: CSVEEGRGSYNEQFF. CDR3 sequence (DNA): TGCAGCGTTGAAGAGGGCCGGGGATCCTACAATGAGCAGTTCTTC.